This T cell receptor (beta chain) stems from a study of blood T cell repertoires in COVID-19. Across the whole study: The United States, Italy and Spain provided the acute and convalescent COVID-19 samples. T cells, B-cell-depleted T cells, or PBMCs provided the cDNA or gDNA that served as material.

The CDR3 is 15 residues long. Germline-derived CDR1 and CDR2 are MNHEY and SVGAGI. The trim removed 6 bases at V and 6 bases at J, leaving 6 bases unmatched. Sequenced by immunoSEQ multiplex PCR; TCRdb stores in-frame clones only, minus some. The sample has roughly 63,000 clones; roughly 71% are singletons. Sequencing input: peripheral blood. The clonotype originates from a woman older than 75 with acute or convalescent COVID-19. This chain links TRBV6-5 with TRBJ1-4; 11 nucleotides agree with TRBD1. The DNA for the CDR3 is TGTGCCAGCAGAAAGGACAGGGGGCGTCATGAAAAACTGTTTTTT. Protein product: CASRKDRGRHEKLFF.